Listed here are 10 T cell receptor beta chains from one sample, sequenced in a study of blood T cells in healthy people across ages. Next came a second PCR, run for about 7 to 12 cycles, which used a sample-barcoded 5' primer along with a J-beta primer mix. TCRdb ran MiXCR on the 5' RACE reads and lists one entry per CDR3 protein. The sample lists hundreds of thousands of distinct CDR3 sequences, around 49% occurring once. Sequenced input: blood. Receptors originate from a woman aged 60-75 years in good health.

This clonotype occurred a few times. The chain combines TRBV9 with TRBJ2-1, with 8 nucleotides matching TRBD2. The germline CDR1 and CDR2 sequences are SGDLS and YYNGEE. Trimming removed 0 bases from V and 2 bases from J; junction bases left unmatched: 1. The CDR3 has 15 amino acids. The CDR3 DNA reads as TGTGCCAGCAGCGTAGCAGCGGGAGCCTACAATGAGCAGTTCTTC. As protein: CASSVAAGAYNEQFF.

At least ten counts were recorded for this clonotype. The V call is TRBV13, the J call TRBJ2-1; D gene uncertain. CDR1 and CDR2 from the germline V gene are PRHDT and FYEKMQ (reference sequence). The CDR3 is 13 residues long. With 4 bases removed from V and 6 bases from J, the gap between germline ends came to 10 bases. The CDR3 here is CASSSPDVNEQFF. The DNA for the CDR3 is TGTGCCAGCAGCTCGCCGGACGTCAATGAGCAGTTCTTC.

The chain carries TRBV7-2 and TRBJ2-7, with no clear D. Trimming shortened V by 2 bases and J by 4 bases, and 6 bases separated the two germline ends. The germline V gene encodes CDR1 SGHTA and CDR2 FQGNSA. This CDR3 comprises 12 residues. The CDR3 DNA reads TGTGCCAGCAGCTTAACGAGGTACGAGCAGTACTTC. This translates into CASSLTRYEQYF.

The rearrangement links TRBV12-3 or TRBV12-4 to TRBJ1-1; D call uncertain. The CDR3 length is 15 residues. The V gene lost 6 bases and the J gene lost 1 base, with 15 bases spanning the gap. CDR3: CASSPQFQANTEAFF. Here the CDR3 DNA reads TGTGCCAGCAGCCCCCAATTTCAGGCGAACACTGAAGCTTTCTTT.

Only a few counts were recorded for this clonotype. This chain connects TRBV2 to TRBJ1-1; 7 bases fit TRBD1. CDR3 size: 14 residues. Germline V gene sequence: CDR1 SNHLY, CDR2 FYNNEI. V lost 6 bases, J lost 6 bases, and 10 bases stayed unmatched. In DNA form, the CDR3 reads TGTGCCAGCAGGGTATTACAGGGGTGGGCTGAAGCTTTCTTT. Translation: CASRVLQGWAEAFF.

The CDR3 sequence: CSADGLAGVYNEQFF. CDR3 DNA: TGCAGTGCAGACGGACTAGCGGGAGTCTACAATGAGCAGTTCTTC. The chain has TRBV20-1 and TRBJ2-1; TRBD2 matches at 13 bases. V shed 6 bases and J 3 bases; nucleotides not matched to a gene: 5. The CDR3 totals 15 residues. Per germline, CDR1 DFQATT and CDR2 SNEGSKA (reference sequence).

The chain is built from TRBV4-3 and TRBJ2-7, with 8 bases aligning to TRBD2. Germline CDR1 LGHNA, CDR2 YSLEER. The CDR3 extends over 13 amino acids. Trimming took 3 bases from V and 7 from J; bases not matched to a gene: 5. The CDR3 bases are TGCGCCAGCAGCCACGGGAGGGCAGGAGAGCAGTACTTC. Encoded protein: CASSHGRAGEQYF.

The chain is built from TRBV5-1 and TRBJ1-3; weak D call: TRBD1 (6 bases). V was clipped by 0 bases and J by 2 bases, with 15 bases between them. The CDR3 is 17 residues long. CDR1 is SGHRS, CDR2 YFSETQ, per germline. The CDR3 DNA reads as TGCGCCAGCAGCTTGGTGGTGTTTGCAGGGGCTGGAAACACCATATATTTT. This codes for CASSLVVFAGAGNTIYF.

This sequence joins TRBV20-1 and TRBJ2-5; 7 nucleotides line up with TRBD2. Germline V gene data show CDR1 as DFQATT and CDR2 as SNEGSKA (reference sequence). The V and J ends lost 3 bases and 1 base, in that order; junction bases with no gene match: 5. The CDR3 has 14 amino acids. The CDR3 nucleotides read TGCAGTGCTAGGGGGCCTAGCGGCCAAGAGACCCAGTACTTC. Residues: CSARGPSGQETQYF.

This clonotype was picked up a small number of times. V usage is TRBV12-3 or TRBV12-4 and J usage is TRBJ2-1; no reliable D call. This CDR3 comprises 15 residues. V lost 1 base to trimming and J lost 4 bases, with 11 bases between them. For the CDR3, the DNA is TGTGCCAGCAGTTTAGGGGAATATCGGTACAATGAGCAGTTCTTC. As protein: CASSLGEYRYNEQFF.